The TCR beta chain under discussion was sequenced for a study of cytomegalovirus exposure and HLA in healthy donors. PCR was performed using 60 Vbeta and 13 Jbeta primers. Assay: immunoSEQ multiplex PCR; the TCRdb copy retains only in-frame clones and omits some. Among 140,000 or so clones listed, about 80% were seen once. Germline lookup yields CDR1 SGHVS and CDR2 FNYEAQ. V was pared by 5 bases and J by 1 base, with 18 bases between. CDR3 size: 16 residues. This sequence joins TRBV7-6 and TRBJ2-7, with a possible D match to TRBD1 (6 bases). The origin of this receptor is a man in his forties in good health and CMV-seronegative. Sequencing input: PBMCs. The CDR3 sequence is CASSPSVAGASYEQYF. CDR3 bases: TGTGCCAGCAGCCCGAGTGTGGCAGGGGCGTCCTACGAGCAGTACTTC.